This T cell receptor beta chain is drawn from a study of cytomegalovirus exposure and HLA in healthy donors. About the study: Some 200 million T cells yielded 100 million or so unique TCR beta sequences in earlier analysis. Study-wide results and limits: An Asian-associated ancestry cluster reportedly showed fewer N-insertions than the roughly 670-donor mean in a later analysis. High sensitivity and specificity were reportedly achieved when the classifier diagnosed cytomegalovirus status.

Researchers ran the PCR with 60 Vbeta and 13 Jbeta primers. Assay used: immunoSEQ multiplex PCR; TCRdb lists only in-frame clones, some missing. The repertoire includes about 120,000 clones, 75% to 90% of them detected once, and 2.1% sits in the top ten. This clone is a singleton in its sample. Its antigen is not identified. Sample: PBMCs. The clonotype originates from a man aged 30 to 45 in good health and CMV-seronegative.

In DNA, the CDR3 is TGTGCCAGCAGTTTACCAGACATCAGGGCGACGAACACCGGGGAGCTGTTTTTT. It translates to CASSLPDIRATNTGELFF. V usage is TRBV28 and J usage is TRBJ2-2; D is perhaps TRBD1 (5 bases). Germline CDR1 MDHEN, CDR2 SYDVKM. This CDR3 has 18 amino acids. The germline V and J ends were trimmed by 2 bases and 0 bases, with 16 bases remaining between them.